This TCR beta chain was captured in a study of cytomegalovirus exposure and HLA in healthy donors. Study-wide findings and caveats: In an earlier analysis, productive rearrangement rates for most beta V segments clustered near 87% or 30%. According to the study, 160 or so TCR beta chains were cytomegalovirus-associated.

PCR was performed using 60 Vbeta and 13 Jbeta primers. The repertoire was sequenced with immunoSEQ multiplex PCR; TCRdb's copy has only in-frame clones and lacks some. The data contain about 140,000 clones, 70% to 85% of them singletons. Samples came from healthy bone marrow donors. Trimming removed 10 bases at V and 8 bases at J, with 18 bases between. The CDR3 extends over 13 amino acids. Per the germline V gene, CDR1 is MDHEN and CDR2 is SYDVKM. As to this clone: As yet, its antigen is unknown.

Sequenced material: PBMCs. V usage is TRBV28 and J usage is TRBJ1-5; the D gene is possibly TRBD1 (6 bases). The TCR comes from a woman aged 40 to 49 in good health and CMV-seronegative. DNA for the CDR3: TGTGCCACCGGAGACAGGTGGGGAGAGCCCCAGCATTTT. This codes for CATGDRWGEPQHF.